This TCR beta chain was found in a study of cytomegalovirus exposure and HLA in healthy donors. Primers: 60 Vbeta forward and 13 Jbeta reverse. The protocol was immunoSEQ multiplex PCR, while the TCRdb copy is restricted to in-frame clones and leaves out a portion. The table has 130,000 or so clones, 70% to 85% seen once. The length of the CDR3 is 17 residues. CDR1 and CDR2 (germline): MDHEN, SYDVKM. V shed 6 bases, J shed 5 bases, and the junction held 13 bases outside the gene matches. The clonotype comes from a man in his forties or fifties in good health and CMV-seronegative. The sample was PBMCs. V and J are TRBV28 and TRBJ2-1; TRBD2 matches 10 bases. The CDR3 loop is CASSTAPRLAGNNEQFF. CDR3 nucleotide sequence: TGTGCCAGCAGCACCGCCCCCAGACTAGCGGGCAACAATGAGCAGTTCTTC.